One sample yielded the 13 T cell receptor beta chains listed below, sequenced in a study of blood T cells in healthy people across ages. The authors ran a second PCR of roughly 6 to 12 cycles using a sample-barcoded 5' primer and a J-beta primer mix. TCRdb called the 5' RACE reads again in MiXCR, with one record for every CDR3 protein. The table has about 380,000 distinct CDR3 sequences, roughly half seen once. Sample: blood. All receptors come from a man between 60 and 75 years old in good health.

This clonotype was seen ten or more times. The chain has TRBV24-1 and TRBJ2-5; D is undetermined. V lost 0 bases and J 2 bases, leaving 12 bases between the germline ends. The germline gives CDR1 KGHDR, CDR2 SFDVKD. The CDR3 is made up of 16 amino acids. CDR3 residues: CATSDLQFGGQETQYF. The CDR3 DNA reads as TGTGCCACCAGTGATTTGCAATTCGGCGGACAAGAGACCCAGTACTTC.

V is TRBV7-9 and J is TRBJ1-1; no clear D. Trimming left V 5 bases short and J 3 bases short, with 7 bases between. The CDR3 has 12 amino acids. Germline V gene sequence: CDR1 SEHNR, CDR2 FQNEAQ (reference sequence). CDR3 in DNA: TGTGCCAGCAGCCCAAAGGACACTGAAGCTTTCTTT. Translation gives CASSPKDTEAFF.

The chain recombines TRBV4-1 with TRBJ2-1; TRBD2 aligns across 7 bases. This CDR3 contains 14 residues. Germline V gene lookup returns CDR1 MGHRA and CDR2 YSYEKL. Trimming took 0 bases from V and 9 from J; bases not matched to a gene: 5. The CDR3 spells CASSQDGRIGEQFF. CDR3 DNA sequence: TGCGCCAGCAGCCAAGACGGGAGGATCGGTGAGCAGTTCTTC.

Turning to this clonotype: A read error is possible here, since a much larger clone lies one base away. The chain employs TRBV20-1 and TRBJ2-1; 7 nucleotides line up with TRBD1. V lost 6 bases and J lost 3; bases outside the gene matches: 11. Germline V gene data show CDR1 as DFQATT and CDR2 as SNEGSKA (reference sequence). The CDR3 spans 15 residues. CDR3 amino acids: CSAGGDRDSYNEQFF. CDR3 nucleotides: TGCAGTGCCGGTGGGGACCGGGACAGCTACAATGAGCAGTTCTTC.

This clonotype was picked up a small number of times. CDR3 in DNA: TGCAGTGCACGACTAGCGGGTCCCTTGAATGAGCAGTTCTTC. It yields the protein CSARLAGPLNEQFF. This chain uses TRBV20-1 with TRBJ2-1, with 10 bases matching TRBD2. CDR1 is DFQATT and CDR2 is SNEGSKA in the germline V gene (reference sequence). J gave up 7 bases and V 6 bases, and 9 bases lay outside the gene matches. The CDR3 length is 14 residues.

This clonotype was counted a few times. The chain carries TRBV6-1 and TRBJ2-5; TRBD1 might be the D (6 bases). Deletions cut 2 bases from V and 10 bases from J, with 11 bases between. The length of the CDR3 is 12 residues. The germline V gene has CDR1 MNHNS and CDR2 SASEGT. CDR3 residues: CASSEQGNIQYF. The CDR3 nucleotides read TGTGCCAGCAGTGAACAGGGGAACATCCAGTACTTC.

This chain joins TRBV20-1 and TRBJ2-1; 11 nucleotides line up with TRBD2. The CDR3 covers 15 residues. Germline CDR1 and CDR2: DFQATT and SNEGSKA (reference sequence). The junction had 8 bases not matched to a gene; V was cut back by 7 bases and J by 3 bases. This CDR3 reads CSGPDGTSGYNEQFF. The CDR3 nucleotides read TGCAGTGGGCCTGATGGGACTAGCGGCTACAATGAGCAGTTCTTC.

The CDR3 DNA reads as TGCGCCACCCGGACAGGGTCTTTTAATTCACCCCTCCACTTT. Translating gives CATRTGSFNSPLHF. This chain links TRBV5-1 with TRBJ1-6; TRBD1 matches at 8 bases. J was trimmed by 6 bases and V by 9 bases; bases with no gene match: 8. The CDR3 contains 14 residues. From germline, CDR1 is SGHRS and CDR2 YFSETQ.

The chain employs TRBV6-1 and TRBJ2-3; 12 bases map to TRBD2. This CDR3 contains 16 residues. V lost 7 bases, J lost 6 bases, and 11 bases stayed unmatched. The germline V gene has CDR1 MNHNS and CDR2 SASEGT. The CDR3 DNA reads TGTGCCAGCACCCGGACTAGCGGGGCACCGAGGGATACGCAGTATTTT. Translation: CASTRTSGAPRDTQYF.

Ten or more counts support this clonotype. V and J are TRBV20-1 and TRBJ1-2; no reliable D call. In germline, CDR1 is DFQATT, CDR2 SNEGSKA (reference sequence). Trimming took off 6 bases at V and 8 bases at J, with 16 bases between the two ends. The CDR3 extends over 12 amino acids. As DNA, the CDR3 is TGCAGTGCCCAGCTCCTGTCGAGGGGCTACACCTTC. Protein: CSAQLLSRGYTF.

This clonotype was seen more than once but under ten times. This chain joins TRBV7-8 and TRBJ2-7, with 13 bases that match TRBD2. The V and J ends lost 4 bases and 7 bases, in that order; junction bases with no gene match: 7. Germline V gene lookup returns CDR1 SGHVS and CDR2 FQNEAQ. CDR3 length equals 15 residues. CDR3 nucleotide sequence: TGTGCCAGCAGCTCCGGACTAGCGGGGGTTACGGAGCAGTACTTC. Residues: CASSSGLAGVTEQYF.

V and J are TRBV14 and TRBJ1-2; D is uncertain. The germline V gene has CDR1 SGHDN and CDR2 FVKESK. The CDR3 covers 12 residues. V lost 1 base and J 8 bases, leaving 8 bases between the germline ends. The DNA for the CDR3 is TGTGCCAGCAGCCAAGTCGTCGGAGGCTACACCTTC. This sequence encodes CASSQVVGGYTF.

CDR3 nucleotide sequence: TGTGCCAGCAACATGGACCCCGGAGAGACCCAGTACTTC. Protein product: CASNMDPGETQYF. The chain carries TRBV7-2 and TRBJ2-5, with unresolved D. V was trimmed by 7 bases and J by 4 bases, leaving 13 bases between them. Germline V gives CDR1 SGHTA, CDR2 FQGNSA. The CDR3 is 13 amino acids.